This T cell receptor beta chain came from a study of cytomegalovirus exposure and HLA in healthy donors. Primers: 60 Vbeta forward and 13 Jbeta reverse. This table comes from immunoSEQ multiplex PCR, and its TCRdb copy is limited to in-frame clones, with some not included. The top ten clones hold over 10% of a sample with 100,000 to 150,000 clones, more than 65% of them seen once. This clonotype originated in a woman aged 60-75 years in good health and CMV-seropositive. The sample comprised PBMCs.

The CDR3 here is CACGLGASTDTQYF. As DNA, the CDR3 is TGTGCCTGTGGGCTTGGGGCCTCCACAGATACGCAGTATTTT. The chain links TRBV19 to TRBJ2-3; D perhaps matches TRBD1 (5 bases). The germline V gene encodes CDR1 LNHDA and CDR2 SQIVND (reference sequence). Trimming cost V 11 bases and J 2 bases, with 17 bases left between them. The CDR3 consists of 14 residues.